What follows are 25 T cell receptor beta chains derived from one specimen sequenced in a study of T cells in Graves' hyperthyroidism and ophthalmopathy. Amplified TCR beta CDR3 regions derived from RNA transcripts. Initially, a first-round RT-PCR of the TCR CDR3 employed the HTBI primer set. Each CDR3 protein gets one entry after TCRdb re-called the multiplex PCR reads with MiXCR. The sample gives fewer than 450,000 distinct CDR3 sequences, about 18% of which show up once; approximately 30% is in the top ten. Sequencing was performed on blood. These receptors were collected from a woman aged 25 to 45 with Graves' hyperthyroidism that later progressed to Graves' ophthalmopathy.

The table lists this clonotype with a few counts. The chain employs TRBV19 and TRBJ1-5; D remains unclear. CDR1 and CDR2 (germline): LNHDA, SQIVND (reference sequence). This CDR3 is 15 amino acids long. Trimming removed 1 base from V and 4 bases from J, with 11 bases in between. CDR3 nucleotide sequence: TGTGCCAGTAGTATAGGGGGTTTAGGAAATCAGCCCCAGCATTTT. Protein: CASSIGGLGNQPQHF. The whole variable domain, filled in from reference TRBV19 and TRBJ1-5, reads DGGITQSPKYLFRKEGQNVTLSCEQNLNHDAMYWYRQDPGQGLRLIYYSQIVNDFQKGDIAEGYSVSREKKESFPLTVTSAQKNPTAFYLCASSIGGLGNQPQHFGDGTRLSIL.

This clonotype was counted ten times or more. The rearrangement uses TRBV11-3 and TRBJ1-1, with D unresolved. CDR1 and CDR2 (germline): SGHNT, YENEEA. V was trimmed by 2 bases and J by 5 bases, leaving 9 bases between them. The CDR3 is 13 amino acids. DNA of the CDR3: TGTGCCAGCAGCTTAACAATAGGGACTGAAGCTTTCTTT. This codes for CASSLTIGTEAFF. Complete variable domain (other parts from reference TRBV11-3 and TRBJ1-1): EAGVVQSPRYKIIEKKQPVAFWCNPISGHNTLYWYLQNLGQGPELLIRYENEEAVDDSQLPKDRFSAERLKGVDSTLKIQPAELGDSAVYLCASSLTIGTEAFFGQGTRLTVV.

This clonotype was recorded only once. The chain is built from TRBV5-4 and TRBJ2-7, with 9 bases matching TRBD1. Germline CDR1 and CDR2: SGHNT and YYREEE (reference sequence). The V gene end was trimmed by 4 bases and the J gene end by 2 bases; junction bases not matched to a gene: 7. CDR3 length equals 15 residues. The CDR3 region has the DNA TGTGCCAGCAGCGGGGACAGGGTCCCCCCCTACGAGCAGTACTTC. Amino acid sequence: CASSGDRVPPYEQYF.

This clonotype has a count of ten or more. This chain connects TRBV7-2 to TRBJ1-1; no clear D gene. The CDR3 is 14 amino acids. V lost 2 bases, J lost 1 base, and 8 bases lay in between. Germline loops: CDR1 SGHTA, CDR2 FQGNSA. The CDR3: CASSLWAANTEAFF. CDR3 in DNA: TGTGCCAGCAGCTTATGGGCGGCGAACACTGAAGCTTTCTTT.

This chain joins TRBV18 and TRBJ1-6; 10 nucleotides match TRBD1. CDR3 size: 16 residues. The germline V gene has CDR1 KGHSH and CDR2 LQKENI. The V segment lost 2 bases and the J segment 8 bases; nucleotides outside the gene matches: 6. The CDR3 protein is CASSPRQGAVDSPLHF. CDR3 in DNA: TGTGCCAGCTCACCAAGACAGGGGGCCGTCGATTCACCCCTCCACTTT.

This clonotype was seen repeatedly, ten times or more. V gene TRBV7-9 combines with J gene TRBJ1-1; D is ambiguous. V lost 6 bases to trimming and J lost 6 bases, with 11 bases between them. Per the germline V gene, CDR1 is SEHNR and CDR2 is FQNEAQ (reference sequence). CDR3 length: 12 residues. This CDR3 reads CASSNRWSEAFF. As DNA, the CDR3 is TGTGCCAGCAGTAACCGGTGGTCTGAAGCTTTCTTT. Combining the CDR3 with reference TRBV7-9 and TRBJ1-1 gives the whole variable domain DTGVSQNPRHKITKRGQNVTFRCDPISEHNRLYWYRQTLGQGPEFLTYFQNEAQLEKSRLLSDRFSAERPKGSFSTLEIQRTEQGDSAMYLCASSNRWSEAFFGQGTRLTVV.

This clonotype has at least ten counts. J is TRBJ1-4 and V is TRBV6-1; 7 nucleotides align to TRBD1. Germline V lookup: CDR1 MNHNS, CDR2 SASEGT. J was trimmed by 10 bases and V by 4 bases; bases with no gene match: 15. This CDR3 region has 16 residues. CDR3 residues: CASSATDREGPAKLFF. The CDR3 DNA is TGTGCCAGCAGTGCAACCGACAGGGAGGGACCCGCAAAACTGTTTTTT.

This clonotype was seen many times. CDR3 protein: CASSYSAVLSNQPQHF. The CDR3 coding sequence is TGTGCCAGCAGTTACTCGGCAGTTTTGAGCAATCAGCCCCAGCATTTT. The V call is TRBV6-5, the J call TRBJ1-5; D is uncertain. Trimming cost V 0 bases and J 1 base, with 10 bases left between them. The CDR3 is 16 residues long. CDR1 and CDR2 from the germline V gene are MNHEY and SVGAGI.

DNA for the CDR3: TGTGCCAGCAGCTCCGGGCAGGGGGCCTCAGATACGCAGTATTTT. This codes for CASSSGQGASDTQYF. The chain has TRBV7-9 and TRBJ2-3, with 8 bases fitting TRBD1. CDR3 length: 15 amino acids. V was clipped by 4 bases and J by 4 bases; unmatched bases: 7. Germline CDR1 SEHNR, CDR2 FQNEAQ (reference sequence).

This chain links TRBV28 with TRBJ1-5; 7 bases map to TRBD1. The CDR3 has 13 residues. V shed 5 bases and J 11 bases; nucleotides not matched to a gene: 9. Germline loops: CDR1 MDHEN, CDR2 SYDVKM. CDR3 in amino acids: CASSPGPQGAQHF. The CDR3 nucleotides are TGTGCCAGCAGTCCAGGACCCCAGGGGGCCCAGCATTTT.

The table lists this clonotype with a few counts. The chain is built from TRBV20-1 and TRBJ2-1; D call uncertain. V was cut by 0 bases and J by 0 bases, with 15 bases left in between. The CDR3 covers 17 residues. Germline V gene sequence: CDR1 DFQATT, CDR2 SNEGSKA (reference sequence). The CDR3 sequence is CSARDLRARSSYNEQFF. As DNA, the CDR3 is TGCAGTGCTAGAGATCTCCGGGCGAGGAGCTCCTACAATGAGCAGTTCTTC.

This clonotype was detected ten times or more. The chain carries TRBV24-1 and TRBJ2-2; possible D gene TRBD2, 6 bases. CDR3 length: 16 amino acids. Germline lookup yields CDR1 KGHDR and CDR2 SFDVKD. V was trimmed by 3 bases and J by 2 bases, leaving 12 bases between them. The chain's CDR3 is CATSDLSGRNTGELFF. For the CDR3, the DNA is TGTGCCACCAGTGATCTTAGCGGCCGTAACACCGGGGAGCTGTTTTTT.

Comment on this clonotype: One end of the junction fails to match germline, which may point to a read error. The genes are TRBV4-1 and TRBJ2-5, with 7 bases that match TRBD1. The V gene's germline CDR1 is MGHRA and CDR2 YSYEKL. The CDR3 runs 14 residues. The CDR3 nucleotides read TGCACCAGCAGCCAACTGCAGGGGGAAGAGACCCAGTACTTC. This codes for CTSSQLQGEETQYF.

This clonotype was observed many times. The J gene is TRBJ2-7, the V gene TRBV28, with TRBD2 matching 7 bases. Trimming cost V 6 bases and J 2 bases; bases outside gene matches: 10. The CDR3 covers 15 residues. CDR1 MDHEN and CDR2 SYDVKM come from the germline V gene. The CDR3 DNA reads as TGTGCCAGCAGCCTCAGCCTAGCGGAGACCTACGAGCAGTACTTC. This codes for CASSLSLAETYEQYF.

This clonotype was recorded many times. The chain carries TRBV3-1 and TRBJ2-5; 7 bases are shared with TRBD1. Germline assignment: CDR1 LGHDT and CDR2 YNNKEL (reference sequence). There are 14 residues in the CDR3. J lost 5 bases, V lost 5 bases, and 8 bases had no gene match. This CDR3 is CASSKRTGEETQYF. CDR3 DNA: TGTGCCAGCAGCAAAAGGACAGGCGAGGAGACCCAGTACTTC.

This clonotype came up a few times. This rearrangement joins TRBV29-1 to TRBJ2-3, with 7 bases identical to TRBD1. This CDR3 is 14 amino acids long. V shed 4 bases, J shed 2 bases, and the junction held 6 bases outside the gene matches. The germline V gene has CDR1 SQVTM and CDR2 ANQGSEA. In DNA form, the CDR3 reads TGCAGCGTTGTTTTCAGGGGGATCACAGATACGCAGTATTTT. It translates to CSVVFRGITDTQYF.

This clonotype appeared a few times. The chain combines TRBV2 with TRBJ2-7; D unresolved. CDR3 length: 14 amino acids. Germline V gene sequence: CDR1 SNHLY, CDR2 FYNNEI. V shed 11 bases and J shed 4 bases, with 21 bases lying between them. The CDR3 sequence is CASLRDFDLYEQYF. The CDR3 region has the DNA TGTGCCTCCCTCAGAGACTTCGACCTTTACGAGCAGTACTTC. Based on the CDR3 plus reference TRBV2 and TRBJ2-7, the full variable domain is EPEVTQTPSHQVTQMGQEVILRCVPISNHLYFYWYRQILGQKVEFLVSFYNNEISEKSEIFDDQFSVERPDGSNFTLKIRSTKLEDSAMYFCASLRDFDLYEQYFGPGTRLTVT.

This clonotype showed up just a few times. V is TRBV20-1 and J is TRBJ2-7; TRBD1 is a possible D gene (5 bases). The V gene's germline CDR1 is DFQATT and CDR2 SNEGSKA (reference sequence). Trimming shortened V by 3 bases and J by 2 bases, and 17 bases separated the two germline ends. This CDR3 region has 15 residues. The CDR3 loop reads CSARPDGQGPYEQYF. CDR3 sequence (DNA): TGCAGTGCTAGGCCCGATGGGCAGGGCCCCTACGAGCAGTACTTC.

This clonotype has at least ten counts. The chain has TRBV10-3 and TRBJ2-3; D is ambiguous. The V and J ends lost 6 bases and 1 base respectively, with 11 bases between them. CDR3 length: 14 amino acids. CDR1 is ENHRY, CDR2 SYGVKD, per germline. The CDR3 sequence: CAIRETLRTDTQYF. CDR3 DNA sequence: TGTGCCATCAGAGAGACCCTACGCACAGATACGCAGTATTTT.

The V call is TRBV12-3 or TRBV12-4, the J call TRBJ1-1; D uncertain. This CDR3 spans 12 amino acids. The V gene lost 6 bases and the J gene lost 5 bases, with 10 bases spanning the gap. The CDR3 nucleotides are TGTGCCAGCAGCGTCGACACGACTGAAGCTTTCTTT. Translating it yields CASSVDTTEAFF.

This clonotype was recorded only once. The V gene is TRBV7-2, the J gene TRBJ1-5; D call uncertain. Germline CDR1 is SGHTA and CDR2 is FQGNSA. The CDR3 runs 15 residues. Trimming removed 5 bases from V and 2 bases from J, with 13 bases in between. In nucleotides, the CDR3 is TGTGCCAGCAGCCGTGGCCCTAGCGGCAATCAGCCCCAGCATTTT. Protein product: CASSRGPSGNQPQHF.

The chain couples TRBV11-2 to TRBJ1-1; the D gene is possibly TRBD1 (5 bases). V lost 4 bases and J lost 0, with 15 bases in between. There are 16 residues in the CDR3. Germline V gene sequence: CDR1 SGHAT, CDR2 FQNNGV. CDR3 DNA: TGTGCCAGCAGCTCCCTCAGGGCGATGATGAACACTGAAGCTTTCTTT. It translates to CASSSLRAMMNTEAFF.

The gene calls are TRBV6-2 or TRBV6-3 and TRBJ1-2; D is unresolved. Germline values: CDR1 MNHEY, CDR2 SVGEGT. Trimming cost V 7 bases and J 4 bases, with 16 bases left between them. CDR3 length: 14 amino acids. The CDR3 bases are TGTGCCAGCACCCTCCAACCGGGATTCTATGGCTACACCTTC. Translation: CASTLQPGFYGYTF.

This clonotype occurred many times. This chain links TRBV30 with TRBJ2-5; D uncertain. With 0 bases removed from V and 5 bases from J, the gap between germline ends came to 4 bases. The CDR3 sequence is 11 residues long. Germline V gene sequence: CDR1 GTSNPN, CDR2 SVGIG (reference sequence). The CDR3 region has the DNA TGTGCCTGGAGTGTAATGGAGACCCAGTACTTC. As protein: CAWSVMETQYF.

This clonotype has at least ten counts. The chain joins TRBV18 to TRBJ2-7; possibly TRBD2 for D (5 bases). CDR1 is KGHSH and CDR2 is LQKENI in the germline V gene. V lost 6 bases, J lost 7 bases, and 19 bases lay in between. This CDR3 is 14 amino acids long. Here the CDR3 DNA reads TGTGCCAGCTCCCCCGGGCCGGCGGGCGAGGAGCAGTACTTC. Its protein product is CASSPGPAGEEQYF.